This T cell receptor (beta chain) was documented in a study of regulatory T cells in long-lasting Graves disease. Study-level information: Newly diagnosed Graves' patients had taken antithyroid drugs under 3 months. Points from the study as a whole: Preferential use of TRBV28, TRBJ1-2 and TRBJ2-5 was seen in persistent disease.

Time point: newly diagnosed GD, antithyroid drugs for less than 3 months. RNA isolated from PBMCs was used to make the TCR library. Arm-PCR with iRepertoire HTBI primers amplified the CDR3 regions for these TCR beta libraries. A single record per CDR3 protein comes from TCRdb applying MiXCR to the multiplex PCR reads. The repertoire holds some 560,000 distinct CDR3 sequences, with around 15% as singletons. This clonotype was counted many times. Antigen specificity is unknown. V lost 3 bases and J 10 bases, leaving 10 bases between the germline ends. The germline CDR1 and CDR2 sequences are SGHAT and FQDESV (reference sequence). The CDR3 spans 12 residues. This same sample was also taken into another study, of T cells in Graves' hyperthyroidism and ophthalmopathy. According to that study: Lactation, pregnancy, other autoimmune disease or uncontrolled infection led to exclusion of patients. Researchers found most expanded thyroid clonotypes above 0.001 in blood as well.

The sequence was obtained from a middle-aged woman with Graves disease. This material consisted of peripheral blood mononuclear cells (PBMCs), taken at new diagnosis, from a patient treated with antithyroid drugs. This sequence joins TRBV11-1 and TRBJ2-1; D is ambiguous. The CDR3 reads CASSFVGGEQFF. DNA of the CDR3: TGTGCCAGCAGCTTTGTGGGTGGGGAGCAGTTCTTC. The full variable domain, its missing parts supplied by reference TRBV11-1 and TRBJ2-1, is EAEVAQSPRYKITEKSQAVAFWCDPISGHATLYWYRQILGQGPELLVQFQDESVVDDSQLPKDRFSAERLKGVDSTLKIQPAELGDSAMYLCASSFVGGEQFFGPGTRLTVL.